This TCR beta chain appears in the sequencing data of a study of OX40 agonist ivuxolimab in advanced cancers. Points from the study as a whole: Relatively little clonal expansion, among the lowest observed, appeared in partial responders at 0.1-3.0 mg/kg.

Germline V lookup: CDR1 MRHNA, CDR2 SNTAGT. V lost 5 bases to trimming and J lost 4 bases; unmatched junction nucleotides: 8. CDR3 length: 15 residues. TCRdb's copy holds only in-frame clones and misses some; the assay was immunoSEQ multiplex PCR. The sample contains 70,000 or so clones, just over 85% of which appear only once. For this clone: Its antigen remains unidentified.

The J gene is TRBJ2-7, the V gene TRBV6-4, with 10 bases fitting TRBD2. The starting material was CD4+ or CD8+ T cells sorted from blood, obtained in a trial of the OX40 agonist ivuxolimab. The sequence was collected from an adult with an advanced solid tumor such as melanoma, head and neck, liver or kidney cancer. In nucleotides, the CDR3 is TGTGCCAGCAGTCGTACTAGCGGGGATCGATACGAGCAGTACTTC. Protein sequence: CASSRTSGDRYEQYF.